These T cell receptor beta chains were read from a single sample in a study of shared clonotypes between healthy human individuals. Clones were sequenced by immunoSEQ multiplex PCR, and TCRdb holds only the in-frame ones, with some missing. Among 600,000 to 800,000 clones, 72% were seen once, and the ten largest hold approximately 1.7%. The sample comprised memory CD4+ T cells sorted from blood. The receptor source for this set is a woman in her twenties or thirties in good health. Each CDR3 is given with its conserved first and last residue. D genes are given only for firm matches. Only part of the rows carry a size: once, few, many, or a class if the clone is expanded.

>TRBV19|TRBD2|TRBJ2-7|NA
CASRTIGTSAHEQYF
TGTGCCAGTAGGACCATCGGGACTAGCGCCCACGAGCAGTACTTC
>TRBV7-3|NA|TRBJ2-5|few
CASSLNERETQYF
TGTGCCAGCAGTCTTAATGAGCGGGAGACCCAGTACTTC
>TRBV7-2|NA|TRBJ2-3|few
CASSWGPLGGTDTQYF
TGTGCCAGCAGCTGGGGACCACTTGGGGGCACAGATACGCAGTATTTT
>TRBV15|NA|TRBJ2-5|few
CATSRGPDGVPSTQYF
TGTGCCACCAGCAGAGGACCCGACGGCGTCCCCTCCACCCAGTACTTC
>TRBV19|NA|TRBJ1-5|NA
CASSILGSGENQPQHF
TGTGCCAGTAGTATTCTTGGGAGTGGGGAAAATCAGCCCCAGCATTTT
>TRBV27|NA|TRBJ1-1|NA
CASSWGPGVTEAFF
TGTGCCAGCAGTTGGGGACCGGGGGTGACTGAAGCTTTCTTT
>TRBV6-5|TRBD1|TRBJ2-4|NA
CASRAQGSAKNIQYF
TGTGCCAGCAGAGCACAGGGGTCAGCCAAAAACATTCAGTACTTC
>TRBV18|NA|TRBJ2-7|NA
CASSQESGVGYEQYF
TGTGCCAGCTCACAAGAATCAGGGGTGGGCTACGAGCAGTACTTC
>TRBV7-2|NA|TRBJ1-5|NA
CASSLDSLSNQPQHF
TGTGCCAGCAGCTTAGACAGCCTCAGCAATCAGCCCCAGCATTTT
>TRBV28|NA|TRBJ1-2|NA
CASSLPGLGYGYTF
TGTGCCAGCAGTTTACCGGGCTTGGGCTATGGCTACACCTTC
>TRBV11-2|TRBD2|TRBJ2-7|NA
CASSLVAGPYEQYF
TGTGCCAGCAGCTTAGTAGCGGGTCCCTACGAGCAGTACTTC
>TRBV30|NA|TRBJ2-3|NA
CAWSAGLIKTVRTQYF
TGTGCCTGGAGTGCGGGGCTGATCAAGACAGTGCGGACGCAGTATTTT
>TRBV7-9|NA|TRBJ2-2|NA
CASKIGGTGELFF
TGTGCCAGCAAAATCGGCGGGACCGGGGAGCTGTTTTTT
>TRBV4-2|TRBD2|TRBJ2-5|NA
CASSQPGLAGTQETQYF
TGTGCCAGCAGCCAACCCGGACTAGCGGGAACGCAAGAGACCCAGTACTTC
>TRBV4-1|TRBD1|TRBJ2-2|NA
CASSAVRQGPGELFF
TGCGCCAGCAGCGCTGTTAGACAGGGGCCCGGGGAGCTGTTTTTT
>TRBV11-2|NA|TRBJ2-5|NA
CASSLVFSETQYF
TGTGCCAGCAGCTTAGTTTTCTCAGAGACCCAGTACTTC
>TRBV7-3|TRBD1|TRBJ2-3|once
CASSLSGQGPDTQYF
TGTGCCAGCAGCTTAAGTGGACAGGGGCCAGATACGCAGTATTTT
>TRBV6-1|NA|TRBJ2-5|NA
CAVYTGETQYF
TGTGCCGTCTACACAGGGGAGACCCAGTACTTC
>TRBV19|NA|TRBJ1-3|NA
CASRPPSGRSSGNTIYF
TGTGCCAGTAGACCCCCCTCCGGCAGGAGCTCTGGAAACACCATATATTTT
>TRBV5-4|NA|TRBJ2-1|few
CASSLDGSFPYNEQFF
TGTGCCAGCAGCTTGGACGGGAGTTTCCCCTACAATGAGCAGTTCTTC
>TRBV18|NA|TRBJ2-2|many
CASSQTTTGELFF
TGTGCCAGCTCTCAGACTACCACCGGGGAGCTGTTTTTT
>TRBV30|NA|TRBJ2-3|NA
CAWSLTGTDTQYF
TGTGCCTGGAGTCTCACAGGCACAGATACGCAGTATTTT
>TRBV30|TRBD1|TRBJ1-5|few
CAWGDRGNQPQHF
TGTGCCTGGGGGGACAGGGGTAATCAGCCCCAGCATTTT
>TRBV7-9|NA|TRBJ2-1|once
CASSPRNSDNEQFF
TGTGCCAGCAGCCCCAGGAACTCGGACAATGAGCAGTTCTTC
>TRBV19|NA|TRBJ1-5|few
CASNGGVSNQPQHF
TGTGCCAGTAACGGGGGGGTAAGCAATCAGCCCCAGCATTTT
>TRBV28|TRBD2|TRBJ2-3|NA
CASRIAGSTDTQYF
TGTGCCAGCAGAATAGCGGGAAGCACAGATACGCAGTATTTT
>TRBV25-1|TRBD2|TRBJ2-1|NA
CASSELGSGGYNEQFF
TGTGCCAGCAGTGAATTAGGTAGCGGGGGATACAATGAGCAGTTCTTC
>TRBV28|NA|TRBJ1-1|NA
CASSAGGGMNTEAFF
TGTGCCAGCAGCGCCGGGGGGGGCATGAACACTGAAGCTTTCTTT
>TRBV19|TRBD1|TRBJ1-1|once
CASTFLLKGQGLTNEAFF
TGTGCCAGTACCTTTCTCTTAAAGGGACAGGGGCTAACAAATGAAGCTTTCTTT
>TRBV28|NA|TRBJ2-5|NA
CASSFQVRETQYF
TGTGCCAGCAGTTTTCAGGTGCGAGAGACCCAGTACTTC
>TRBV5-1|TRBD1|TRBJ1-1|NA
CASSPRQGLAEAFF
TGCGCCAGCAGCCCCAGACAGGGGTTGGCTGAAGCTTTCTTT
>TRBV2|TRBD1|TRBJ2-5|NA
CASSVGTGLRNQETQYF
TGTGCCAGCAGTGTGGGGACAGGGCTTCGGAACCAAGAGACCCAGTACTTC
>TRBV6-6|TRBD2|TRBJ2-3|NA
CASRRTSGEAQYF
TGTGCCAGCAGGCGGACTAGCGGGGAAGCGCAGTATTTT